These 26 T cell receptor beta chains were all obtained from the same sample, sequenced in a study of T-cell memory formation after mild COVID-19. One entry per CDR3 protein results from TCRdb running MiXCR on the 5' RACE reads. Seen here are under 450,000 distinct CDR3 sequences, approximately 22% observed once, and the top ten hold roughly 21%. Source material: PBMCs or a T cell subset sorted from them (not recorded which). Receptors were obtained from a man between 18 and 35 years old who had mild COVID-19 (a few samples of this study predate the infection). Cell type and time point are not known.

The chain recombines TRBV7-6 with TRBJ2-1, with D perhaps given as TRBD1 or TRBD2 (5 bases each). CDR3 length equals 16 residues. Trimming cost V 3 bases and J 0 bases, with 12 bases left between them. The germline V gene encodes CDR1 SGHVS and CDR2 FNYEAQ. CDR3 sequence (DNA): TGTGCCAGCAGCTTGAGGGGAGTGGGCTCCTACAATGAGCAGTTCTTC. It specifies CASSLRGVGSYNEQFF.

The CDR3 spells CASSLPEMGGYTF. Written as DNA, the CDR3 is TGTGCCAGCAGTTTACCCGAGATGGGTGGCTACACCTTC. The rearrangement uses TRBV12-3 or TRBV12-4 and TRBJ1-2; D ambiguous. The CDR3 sequence is 13 residues long. V was pared by 2 bases and J by 7 bases, with 11 bases between.

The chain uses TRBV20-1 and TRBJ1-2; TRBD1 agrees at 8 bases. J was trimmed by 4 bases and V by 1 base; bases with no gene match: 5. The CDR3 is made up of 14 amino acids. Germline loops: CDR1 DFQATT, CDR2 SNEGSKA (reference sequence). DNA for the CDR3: TGCAGTGCTAGAGTGACAGGGGACCTCTATGGCTACACCTTC. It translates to CSARVTGDLYGYTF.

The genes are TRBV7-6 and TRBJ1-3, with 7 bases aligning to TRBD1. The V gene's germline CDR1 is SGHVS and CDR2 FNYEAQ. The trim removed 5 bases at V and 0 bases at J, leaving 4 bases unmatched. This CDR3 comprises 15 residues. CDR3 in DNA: TGTGCCAGCAGCCTTGACAGGGCCTCTGGAAACACCATATATTTT. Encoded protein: CASSLDRASGNTIYF. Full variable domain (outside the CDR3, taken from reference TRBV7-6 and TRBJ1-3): GAGVSQSPRYKVTKRGQDVALRCDPISGHVSLYWYRQALGQGPEFLTYFNYEAQQDKSGLPNDRFSAERPEGSISTLTIQRTEQRDSAMYRCASSLDRASGNTIYFGEGSWLTVV.

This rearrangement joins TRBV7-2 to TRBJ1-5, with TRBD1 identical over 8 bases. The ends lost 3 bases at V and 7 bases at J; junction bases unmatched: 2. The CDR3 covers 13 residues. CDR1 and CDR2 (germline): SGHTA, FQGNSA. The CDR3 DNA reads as TGTGCCAGCAGCTTCAGGGGGCTGCAGCCCCAGCATTTT. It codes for CASSFRGLQPQHF.

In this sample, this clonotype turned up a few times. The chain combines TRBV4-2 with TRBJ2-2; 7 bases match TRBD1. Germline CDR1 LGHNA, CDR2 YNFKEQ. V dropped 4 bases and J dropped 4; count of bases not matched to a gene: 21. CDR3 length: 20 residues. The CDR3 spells CASSPQLGTVLYEGTGELFF. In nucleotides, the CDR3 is TGTGCCAGCAGCCCGCAGCTTGGGACAGTTCTCTACGAGGGCACCGGGGAGCTGTTTTTT.

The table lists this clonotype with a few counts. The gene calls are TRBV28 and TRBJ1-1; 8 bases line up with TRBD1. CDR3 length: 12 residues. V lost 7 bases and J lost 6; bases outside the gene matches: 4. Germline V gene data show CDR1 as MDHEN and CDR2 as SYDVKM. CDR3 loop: CASTGGPAEAFF. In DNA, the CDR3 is TGTGCCAGCACAGGGGGCCCGGCTGAAGCTTTCTTT.

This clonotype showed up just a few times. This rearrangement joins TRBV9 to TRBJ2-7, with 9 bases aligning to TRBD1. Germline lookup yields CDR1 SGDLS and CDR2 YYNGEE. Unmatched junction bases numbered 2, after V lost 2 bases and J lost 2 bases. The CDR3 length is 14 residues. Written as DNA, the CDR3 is TGTGCCAGCAGCGTGGGGACAGGGCCCTACGAGCAGTACTTC. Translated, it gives CASSVGTGPYEQYF.

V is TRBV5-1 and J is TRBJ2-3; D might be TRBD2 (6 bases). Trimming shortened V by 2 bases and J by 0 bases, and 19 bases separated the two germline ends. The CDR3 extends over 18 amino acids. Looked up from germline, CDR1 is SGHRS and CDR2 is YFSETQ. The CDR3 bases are TGCGCCAGCAGCTTCGTGGGACTGAGTCGTTCTAGCACAGATACGCAGTATTTT. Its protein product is CASSFVGLSRSSTDTQYF. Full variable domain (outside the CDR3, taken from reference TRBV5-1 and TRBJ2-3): KAGVTQTPRYLIKTRGQQVTLSCSPISGHRSVSWYQQTPGQGLQFLFEYFSETQRNKGNFPGRFSGRQFSNSRSEMNVSTLELGDSALYLCASSFVGLSRSSTDTQYFGPGTRLTVL.

This CDR3 is CAARGDWNEQFF. CDR3 in DNA: TGTGCCGCCCGGGGGGATTGGAATGAGCAGTTCTTC. The V call is TRBV10-3, the J call TRBJ2-1, with TRBD2 identical over 7 bases. The ends lost 11 bases at V and 7 bases at J; junction bases unmatched: 8. The V gene's germline CDR1 is ENHRY and CDR2 SYGVKD. The CDR3 is made up of 12 amino acids.

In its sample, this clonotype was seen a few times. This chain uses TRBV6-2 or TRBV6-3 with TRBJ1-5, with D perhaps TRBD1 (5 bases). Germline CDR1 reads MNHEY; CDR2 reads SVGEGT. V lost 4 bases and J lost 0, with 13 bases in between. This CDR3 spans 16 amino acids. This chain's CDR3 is CASSSPGQGSNQPQHF. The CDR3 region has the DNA TGTGCCAGCAGTTCCCCTGGGCAGGGTAGCAATCAGCCCCAGCATTTT.

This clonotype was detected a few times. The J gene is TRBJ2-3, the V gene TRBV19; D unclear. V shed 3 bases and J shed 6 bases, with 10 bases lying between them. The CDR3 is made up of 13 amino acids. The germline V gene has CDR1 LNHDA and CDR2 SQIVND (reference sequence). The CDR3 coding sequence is TGTGCCAGTAGTATGACCAGAGCGGATACGCAGTATTTT. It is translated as CASSMTRADTQYF.

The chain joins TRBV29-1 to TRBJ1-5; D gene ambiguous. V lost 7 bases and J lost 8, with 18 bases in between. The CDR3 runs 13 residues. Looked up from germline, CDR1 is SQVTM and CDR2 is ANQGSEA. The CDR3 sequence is CSGPGYNEEPQHF. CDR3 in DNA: TGCAGCGGGCCTGGCTATAACGAAGAGCCCCAGCATTTT. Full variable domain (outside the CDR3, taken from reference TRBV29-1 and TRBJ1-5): SAVISQKPSRDICQRGTSLTIQCQVDSQVTMMFWYRQQPGQSLTLIATANQGSEATYESGFVIDKFPISRPNLTFSTLTVSNMSPEDSSIYLCSGPGYNEEPQHFGDGTRLSIL.

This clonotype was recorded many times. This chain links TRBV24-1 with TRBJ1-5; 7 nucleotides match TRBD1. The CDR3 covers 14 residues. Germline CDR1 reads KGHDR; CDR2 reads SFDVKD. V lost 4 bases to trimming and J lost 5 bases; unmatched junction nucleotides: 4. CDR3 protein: CATSDPGTDQPQHF. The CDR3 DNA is TGTGCCACCAGTGACCCGGGGACAGATCAGCCCCAGCATTTT.

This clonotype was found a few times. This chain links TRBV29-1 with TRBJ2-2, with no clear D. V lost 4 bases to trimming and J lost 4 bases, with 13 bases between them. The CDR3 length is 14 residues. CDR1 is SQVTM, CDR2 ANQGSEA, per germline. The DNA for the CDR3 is TGCAGCGTTGGTCTCAGCGCGAGCACCGGGGAGCTGTTTTTT. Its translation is CSVGLSASTGELFF.

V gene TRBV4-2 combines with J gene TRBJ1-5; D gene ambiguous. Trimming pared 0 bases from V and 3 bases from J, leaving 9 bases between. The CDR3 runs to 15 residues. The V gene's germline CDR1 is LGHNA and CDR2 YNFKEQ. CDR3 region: CASSQEGFINQPQHF. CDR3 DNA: TGTGCCAGCAGCCAAGAAGGGTTTATCAATCAGCCCCAGCATTTT.

The CDR3 nucleotides are TGTGCCAGCAGTTTATTCCCCAAGGCTTTCTTT. Residues: CASSLFPKAFF. The V and J genes are TRBV28 and TRBJ1-1, with no clear D. Germline CDR1 is MDHEN and CDR2 is SYDVKM. Trimming shortened V by 1 base and J by 11 bases, and 8 bases separated the two germline ends. The CDR3 is made up of 11 amino acids.

The CDR3 DNA reads TGTGCCAGCAGTTACCGCCCGGAGACTAGCGGGGCCCCAACACTTCAAGAGACCCAGTACTTC. Encoded protein: CASSYRPETSGAPTLQETQYF. This rearrangement joins TRBV6-2 or TRBV6-3 to TRBJ2-5; 11 nucleotides match TRBD2. Per germline, CDR1 MNHEY and CDR2 SVGEGT. This CDR3 contains 21 residues. The trim removed 2 bases at V and 2 bases at J, leaving 19 bases unmatched.

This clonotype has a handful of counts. The CDR3 DNA reads as TGTGCCAGCAGCCCTACCCAAGGGGGAACTAATGAAAAACTGTTTTTT. It translates to CASSPTQGGTNEKLFF. J is TRBJ1-4 and V is TRBV7-9; D is possibly TRBD1 (6 bases). Germline CDR1 reads SEHNR; CDR2 reads FQNEAQ (reference sequence). V lost 5 bases and J lost 1, with 14 bases in between. The CDR3 totals 16 residues.

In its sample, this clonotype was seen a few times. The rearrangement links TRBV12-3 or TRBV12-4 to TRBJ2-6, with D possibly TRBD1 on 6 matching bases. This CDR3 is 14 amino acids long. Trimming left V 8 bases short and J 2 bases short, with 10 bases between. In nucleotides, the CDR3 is TGTGCCAGCTTATCAGGGGCTGGGGCCAACGTCCTGACTTTC. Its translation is CASLSGAGANVLTF.

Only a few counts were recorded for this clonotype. CDR3 amino acids: CASSTDRNQPQHF. In DNA, the CDR3 is TGTGCCAGCAGCACCGACAGAAATCAGCCCCAGCATTTT. V gene TRBV7-7 combines with J gene TRBJ1-5, with a weak D call TRBD1 (5 bases). The CDR3 is 13 residues long. The germline V gene has CDR1 SSHAT and CDR2 FNYEAQ (reference sequence). V lost 5 bases, J lost 4 bases, and 9 bases lay in between.

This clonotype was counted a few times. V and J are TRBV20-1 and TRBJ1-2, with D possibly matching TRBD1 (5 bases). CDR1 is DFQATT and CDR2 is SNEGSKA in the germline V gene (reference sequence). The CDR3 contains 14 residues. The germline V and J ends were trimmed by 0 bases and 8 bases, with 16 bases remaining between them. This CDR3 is CSARDLGASGGYTF. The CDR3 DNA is TGCAGTGCTAGAGATCTCGGGGCATCTGGGGGCTACACCTTC.

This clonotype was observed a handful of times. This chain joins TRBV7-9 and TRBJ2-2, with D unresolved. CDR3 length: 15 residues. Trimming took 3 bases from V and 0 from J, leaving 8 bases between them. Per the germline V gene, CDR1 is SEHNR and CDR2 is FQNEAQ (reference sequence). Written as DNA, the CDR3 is TGTGCCAGCAGCTTTACGGAAACGAACACCGGGGAGCTGTTTTTT. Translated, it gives CASSFTETNTGELFF.

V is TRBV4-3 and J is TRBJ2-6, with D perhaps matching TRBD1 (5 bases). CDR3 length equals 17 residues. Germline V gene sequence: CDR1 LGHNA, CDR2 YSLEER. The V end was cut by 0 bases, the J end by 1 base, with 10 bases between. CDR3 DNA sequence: TGCGCCAGCAGCCAAGATGCAGGGCGATCTGGGGCCAACGTCCTGACTTTC. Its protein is CASSQDAGRSGANVLTF.

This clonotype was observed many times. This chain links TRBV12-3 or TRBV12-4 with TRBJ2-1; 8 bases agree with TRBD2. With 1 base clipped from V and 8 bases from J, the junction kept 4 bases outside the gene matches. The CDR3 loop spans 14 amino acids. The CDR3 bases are TGTGCCAGCAGTTTAGTCGGGCGGGAGGATGAGCAGTTCTTC. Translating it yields CASSLVGREDEQFF.

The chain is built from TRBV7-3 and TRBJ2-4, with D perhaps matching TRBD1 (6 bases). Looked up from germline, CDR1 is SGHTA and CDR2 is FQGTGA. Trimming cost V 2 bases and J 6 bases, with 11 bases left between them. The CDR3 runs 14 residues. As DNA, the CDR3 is TGTGCCAGCAGCTTAGGGGTGGGGGCAAACATTCAGTACTTC. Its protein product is CASSLGVGANIQYF.